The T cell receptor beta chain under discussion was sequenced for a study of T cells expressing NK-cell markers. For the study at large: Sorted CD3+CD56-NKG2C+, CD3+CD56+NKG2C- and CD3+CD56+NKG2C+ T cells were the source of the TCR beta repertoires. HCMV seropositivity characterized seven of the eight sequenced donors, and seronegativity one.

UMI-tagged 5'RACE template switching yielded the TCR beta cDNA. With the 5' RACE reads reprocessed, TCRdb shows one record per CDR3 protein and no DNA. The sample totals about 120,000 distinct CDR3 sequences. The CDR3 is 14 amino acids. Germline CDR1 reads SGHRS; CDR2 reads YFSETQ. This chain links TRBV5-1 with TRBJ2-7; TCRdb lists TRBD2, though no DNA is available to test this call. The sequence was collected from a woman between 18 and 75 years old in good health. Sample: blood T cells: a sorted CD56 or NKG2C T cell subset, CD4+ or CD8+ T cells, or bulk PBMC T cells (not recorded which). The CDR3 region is CASSLVAGLYEQYF.